This note documents a single TCR beta chain sequence. Assay: immunoSEQ multiplex PCR; the TCRdb copy retains only in-frame clones and omits some. This repertoire shows some 66,000 clones, 82% found once; its top ten account for about 5%. This sample was taken from a study of OX40 agonist ivuxolimab in advanced cancers. About the research overall: An agonistic human IgG2 monoclonal antibody against OX40 (CD134) was given. The patients received ivuxolimab by intravenous route every 2 weeks at 0.01 to 10 mg/kg. Checkpoint inhibitors had been given previously to 40% of patients.

The CDR3 loop spans 17 amino acids. The sample was CD4+ or CD8+ T cells sorted from blood, taken in a trial of the OX40 agonist ivuxolimab. The clonotype comes from an adult with an advanced solid tumor such as melanoma, head and neck, liver or kidney cancer. The gene calls are TRBV12-2 and TRBJ1-2; the tabulated D call, TRBD1, remains unverified against the DNA. TRBV12-2 is designated a pseudogene. The CDR3 DNA sequence: TGTGCAAGTCGCTTAATCGACAGGGGGCGTAGTTACTATGGCTACACCTTC. It specifies CASRLIDRGRSYYGYTF.